This T cell receptor (beta chain) is from a study of blood T cell repertoires in COVID-19. Overall study context: Specimens from acute and convalescent COVID-19 originated in the United States, Italy and Spain. T cells, B-cell-depleted T cells, or PBMCs provided the cDNA or gDNA that served as material.

CDR1 and CDR2 from the germline V gene are SGHRS and YFSETQ. The ends lost 0 bases at V and 8 bases at J; junction bases unmatched: 11. The CDR3 totals 16 residues. Per the study methods: Estimation of nucleated cell counts relied on the amplification of reference gene primers. TCRdb's table, derived via immunoSEQ multiplex PCR, lists solely in-frame clones and lacks some. The DNA was the basis for D and trimming; V, J and clone size are from that table. This sample yields approximately 23,000 clones, of which 90% are seen a single time; 2.7% belongs to the top ten. Sequences were obtained from peripheral blood. The gene calls are TRBV5-1 and TRBJ2-1; 7 bases align to TRBD1. This receptor was taken from a man between 65 and 85 years old with acute or convalescent COVID-19. The CDR3 loop is CASSLGGRGILDEQFF. In nucleotides, the CDR3 is TGCGCCAGCAGCTTGGGAGGCAGGGGGATCTTAGATGAGCAGTTCTTC.